A selection of T cell receptor beta chains follows, all from one sample in a study of cytomegalovirus exposure and HLA in healthy donors. Assay: immunoSEQ multiplex PCR; the TCRdb copy retains only in-frame clones and omits some. This sample has about 64,000 clones, with about 95% found just once. The material sequenced was PBMCs. The receptors come from a woman aged 18 to 35 in good health and CMV-seropositive. Both conserved end residues are part of each CDR3. Each record gives: V gene, D gene, clone size, J gene, CDR3 protein, CDR3 DNA. A D gene is named only where the DNA matches it firmly. The size of a clone is reported for some rows only, either as once, few or many, or as a class for expanded clones.

v_gene: TRBV19
d_gene: -
abundance: -
j_gene: TRBJ2-7
CDR3aa: CASSVTGLSYEQYF
CDR3nt: TGTGCCAGTAGTGTAACAGGGCTCTCCTACGAGCAGTACTTC

v_gene: TRBV7-8
d_gene: -
abundance: -
j_gene: TRBJ1-1
CDR3aa: CASSLKLAGSRTEAFF
CDR3nt: TGTGCCAGCAGCTTAAAGCTGGCAGGGTCTCGCACTGAAGCTTTCTTT

v_gene: TRBV28
d_gene: TRBD1
abundance: -
j_gene: TRBJ1-1
CDR3aa: CASRGIGTVNMNTEAFF
CDR3nt: TGTGCCAGCAGGGGGATCGGGACAGTTAACATGAACACTGAAGCTTTCTTT

v_gene: TRBV7-9
d_gene: TRBD2
abundance: -
j_gene: TRBJ2-7
CDR3aa: CASSLGLAGVPLYEQYF
CDR3nt: TGTGCCAGCAGCTTAGGACTAGCGGGGGTCCCCCTCTACGAGCAGTACTTC

v_gene: TRBV5-1
d_gene: TRBD2
abundance: -
j_gene: TRBJ2-7
CDR3aa: CASSPSGAYEQYF
CDR3nt: TGCGCCAGCAGCCCCAGCGGGGCCTACGAGCAGTACTTC

v_gene: TRBV4-1
d_gene: -
abundance: -
j_gene: TRBJ2-1
CDR3aa: CASSQEGLAHNEQFF
CDR3nt: TGCGCCAGCAGCCAAGAGGGCCTTGCCCACAATGAGCAGTTCTTC

v_gene: TRBV6-5
d_gene: -
abundance: once
j_gene: TRBJ1-2
CDR3aa: CASTPTALANYGYTF
CDR3nt: TGTGCCAGCACCCCAACAGCTCTTGCTAACTATGGCTACACCTTC

v_gene: TRBV28
d_gene: TRBD2
abundance: -
j_gene: TRBJ2-1
CDR3aa: CASSFGSGGVEQFF
CDR3nt: TGTGCCAGCAGTTTTGGTAGCGGGGGGGTTGAGCAGTTCTTC

v_gene: TRBV9
d_gene: TRBD2
abundance: -
j_gene: TRBJ2-1
CDR3aa: CASSVAAGVPTYNEQFF
CDR3nt: TGTGCCAGCAGCGTAGCTGCGGGGGTACCGACCTACAATGAGCAGTTCTTC

v_gene: TRBV19
d_gene: TRBD1
abundance: -
j_gene: TRBJ1-5
CDR3aa: CASSATGGQQPQHF
CDR3nt: TGTGCCAGTAGTGCAACAGGGGGCCAACAGCCCCAGCATTTT

v_gene: TRBV6-5
d_gene: TRBD2
abundance: -
j_gene: TRBJ2-1
CDR3aa: CASSYARGVNEQFF
CDR3nt: TGTGCCAGCAGTTACGCGCGGGGGGTCAATGAGCAGTTCTTC

v_gene: TRBV19
d_gene: -
abundance: -
j_gene: TRBJ1-4
CDR3aa: CASSIVPGKLFF
CDR3nt: TGTGCCAGTAGTATAGTACCGGGGAAACTGTTTTTT

v_gene: TRBV6-6
d_gene: TRBD1
abundance: once
j_gene: TRBJ2-7
CDR3aa: CASSYRGLDEQYF
CDR3nt: TGTGCCAGCAGTTACAGGGGGCTGGACGAGCAGTACTTC

v_gene: TRBV2
d_gene: TRBD1
abundance: -
j_gene: TRBJ1-2
CDR3aa: CASIRGVLTGTDYGYTF
CDR3nt: TGTGCCAGCATACGAGGTGTTTTGACCGGGACAGACTATGGCTACACCTTC

v_gene: TRBV9
d_gene: TRBD1
abundance: once
j_gene: TRBJ2-1
CDR3aa: CASSPRDPGQAYNEQFF
CDR3nt: TGTGCCAGCAGCCCCAGGGACCCGGGACAGGCCTACAATGAGCAGTTCTTC

v_gene: TRBV14
d_gene: TRBD1
abundance: -
j_gene: TRBJ2-3
CDR3aa: CASSLDRVTQYF
CDR3nt: TGTGCCAGCAGCCTAGACAGGGTTACGCAGTATTTT

v_gene: TRBV28
d_gene: TRBD1
abundance: -
j_gene: TRBJ1-1
CDR3aa: CASSAGGLNTEAFF
CDR3nt: TGTGCCAGCAGTGCAGGGGGATTGAACACTGAAGCTTTCTTT